This entry is about one T cell receptor beta chain. Sequencing used immunoSEQ multiplex PCR; TCRdb keeps in-frame clones, though not all of them. The sample yields tens of thousands of clones, around four fifths seen once. This sample was taken from a study of T cell changes during pregnancy in multiple sclerosis. The CDR3 totals 15 residues. Germline V lookup: CDR1 MNHEY, CDR2 SMNVEV (reference sequence). V was clipped by 6 bases and J by 0 bases, with 9 bases between them. The genes are TRBV27 and TRBJ1-6; possible D gene TRBD1, 5 bases. This material consisted of CD8+ T cells from peripheral blood mononuclear cells, taken in the first trimester of pregnancy. The origin of this receptor is a female donor in good health, enrolled as a control in a pregnancy study. The CDR3 sequence is CASSPGYSYNSPLHF. The CDR3 DNA follows: TGTGCCAGCAGCCCAGGGTACTCCTATAATTCACCCCTCCACTTT.